The clone carrying this T cell receptor (beta chain) has a single count. Germline lookup yields CDR1 ENHRY and CDR2 SYGVKD. The CDR3 covers 13 residues. The V and J ends lost 8 bases and 5 bases, in that order; junction bases with no gene match: 1. RNA transcripts served as the template for amplifying TCR beta CDR3 regions. In the first-round RT-PCR of the TCR CDR3, the HTBI primer set was used. TCRdb reprocessed the multiplex PCR reads with MiXCR, giving one entry per CDR3 protein. In the table there are 750,000 to 950,000 distinct CDR3 sequences, 38% of which are singletons. The data were taken from a study of T cells in Graves' hyperthyroidism and ophthalmopathy. Pregnant or lactating patients were excluded, as were those with uncontrolled infection or other autoimmune disease. PBMCs were derived from roughly 9.6 ml fresh peripheral blood.

The sequence came from a man younger than 35 with Graves' hyperthyroidism. The specimen was blood. The V gene is TRBV10-3, the J gene TRBJ2-7, with 15 bases fitting TRBD2. CDR3 nucleotides: TGTGCCATCGGGACTAGCGGGGGGAACGAGCAGTACTTC. Translation: CAIGTSGGNEQYF.